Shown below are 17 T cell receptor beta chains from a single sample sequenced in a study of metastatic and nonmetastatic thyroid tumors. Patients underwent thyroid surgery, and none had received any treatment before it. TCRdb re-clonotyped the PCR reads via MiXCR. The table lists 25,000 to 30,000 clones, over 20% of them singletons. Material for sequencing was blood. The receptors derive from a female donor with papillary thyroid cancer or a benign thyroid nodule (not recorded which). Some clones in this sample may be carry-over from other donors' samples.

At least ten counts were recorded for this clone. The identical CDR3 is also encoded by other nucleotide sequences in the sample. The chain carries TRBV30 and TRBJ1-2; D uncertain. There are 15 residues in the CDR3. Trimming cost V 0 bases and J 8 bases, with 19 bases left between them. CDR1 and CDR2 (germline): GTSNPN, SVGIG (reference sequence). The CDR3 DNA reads TGTGCCTGGAGTGTATCACCGACACCCTCTAGGGGCTACACCTTC. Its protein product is CAWSVSPTPSRGYTF.

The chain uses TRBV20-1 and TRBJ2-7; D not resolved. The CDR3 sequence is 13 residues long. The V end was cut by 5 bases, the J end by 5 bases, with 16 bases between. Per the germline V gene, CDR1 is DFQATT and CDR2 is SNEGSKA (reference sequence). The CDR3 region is CSAPRPGSDEQYF. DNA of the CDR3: TGCAGTGCTCCGAGGCCAGGAAGCGACGAGCAGTACTTC.

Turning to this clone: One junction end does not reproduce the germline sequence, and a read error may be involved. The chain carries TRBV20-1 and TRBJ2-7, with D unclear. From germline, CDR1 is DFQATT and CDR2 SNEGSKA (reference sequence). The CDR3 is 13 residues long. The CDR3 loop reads CSAMYDMEYDQYF. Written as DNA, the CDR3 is TGCAGTGCTATGTATGACATGGAGTACGATCAGTACTTC.

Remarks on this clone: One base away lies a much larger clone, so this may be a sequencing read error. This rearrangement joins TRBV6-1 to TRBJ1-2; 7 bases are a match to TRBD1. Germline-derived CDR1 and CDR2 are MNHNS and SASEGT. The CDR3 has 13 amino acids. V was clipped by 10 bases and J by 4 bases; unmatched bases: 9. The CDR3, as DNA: TGTGCCACTACCCTCTACAGGGGCTATGGCTACACCTTC. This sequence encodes CATTLYRGYGYTF.

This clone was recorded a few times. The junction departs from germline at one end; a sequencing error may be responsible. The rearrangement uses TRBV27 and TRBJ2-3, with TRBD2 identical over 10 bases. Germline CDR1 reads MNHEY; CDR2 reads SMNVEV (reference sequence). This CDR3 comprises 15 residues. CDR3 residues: CASSLTSGYTDTQYF. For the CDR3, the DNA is TGTGCCAGCAGTTTGACTAGCGGGTACACAGATACGCAATATTTT.

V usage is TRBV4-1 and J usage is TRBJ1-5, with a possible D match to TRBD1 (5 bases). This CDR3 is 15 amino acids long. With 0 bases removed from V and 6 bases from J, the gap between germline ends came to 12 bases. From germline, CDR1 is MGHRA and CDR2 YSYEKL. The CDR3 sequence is CASSQDRAVGQPQHF. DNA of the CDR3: TGCGCCAGCAGCCAAGACAGGGCGGTAGGTCAGCCCCAGCATTTT.

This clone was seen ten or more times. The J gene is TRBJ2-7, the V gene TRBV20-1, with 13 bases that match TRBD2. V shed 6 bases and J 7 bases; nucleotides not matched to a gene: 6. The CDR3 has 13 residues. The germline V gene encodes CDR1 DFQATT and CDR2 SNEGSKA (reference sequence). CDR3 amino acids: CSAMTSGGWEQYF. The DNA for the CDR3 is TGCAGTGCCATGACTAGCGGGGGGTGGGAGCAGTACTTC.

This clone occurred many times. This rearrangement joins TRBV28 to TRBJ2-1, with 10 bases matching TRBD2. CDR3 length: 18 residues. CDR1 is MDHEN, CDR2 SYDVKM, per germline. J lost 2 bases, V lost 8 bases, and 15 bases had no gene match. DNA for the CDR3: TGTGCCAGCGAAGTATCCAGCGGGAGGGCCGGGGCCTACAATGAGCAGTTCTTC. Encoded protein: CASEVSSGRAGAYNEQFF.

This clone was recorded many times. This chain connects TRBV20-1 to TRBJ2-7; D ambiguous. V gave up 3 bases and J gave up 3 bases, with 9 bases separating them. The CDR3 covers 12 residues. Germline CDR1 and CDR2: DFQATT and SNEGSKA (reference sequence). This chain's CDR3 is CSASLHSYEQYF. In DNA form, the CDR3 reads TGCAGTGCTAGTCTCCACAGCTACGAGCAGTACTTC.

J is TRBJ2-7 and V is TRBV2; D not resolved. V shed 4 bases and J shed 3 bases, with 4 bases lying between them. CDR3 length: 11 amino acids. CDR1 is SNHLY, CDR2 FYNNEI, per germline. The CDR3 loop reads CASSAFYEQYF. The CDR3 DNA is TGTGCCAGCAGTGCATTCTACGAGCAGTACTTC.

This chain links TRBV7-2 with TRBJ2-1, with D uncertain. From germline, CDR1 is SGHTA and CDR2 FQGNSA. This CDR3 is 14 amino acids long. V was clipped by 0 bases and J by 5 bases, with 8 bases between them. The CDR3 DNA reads TGTGCCAGCAGCTTAGCAGGGCCTAACAATGAGCAGTTCTTC. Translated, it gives CASSLAGPNNEQFF.

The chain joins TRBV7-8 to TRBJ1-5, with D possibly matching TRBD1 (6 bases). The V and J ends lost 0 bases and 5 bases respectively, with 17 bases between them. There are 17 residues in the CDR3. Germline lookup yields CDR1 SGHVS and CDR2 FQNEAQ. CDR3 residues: CASSLALRGGRHQPQHF. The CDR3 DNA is TGTGCCAGCAGCTTAGCCCTTCGGGGGGGCAGGCATCAGCCCCAGCATTTT.

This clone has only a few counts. CDR3: CASSYLAAISYNEQFF. The CDR3 DNA reads as TGTGCCAGCAGTTACTTGGCAGCGATCTCCTACAATGAGCAGTTCTTC. This rearrangement joins TRBV6-5 to TRBJ2-1; unclear D gene. Germline CDR1 is MNHEY and CDR2 is SVGAGI. The CDR3 has 16 residues. V was pared by 1 base and J by 0 bases, with 10 bases between.

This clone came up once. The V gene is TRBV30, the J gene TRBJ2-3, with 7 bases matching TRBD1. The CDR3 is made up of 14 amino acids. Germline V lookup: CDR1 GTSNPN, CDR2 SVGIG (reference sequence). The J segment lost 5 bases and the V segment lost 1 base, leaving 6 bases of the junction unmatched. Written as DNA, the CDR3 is TGTGCCTGGAGTGACAGGGGTGAGGTAGATACGCAGTATTTT. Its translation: CAWSDRGEVDTQYF.

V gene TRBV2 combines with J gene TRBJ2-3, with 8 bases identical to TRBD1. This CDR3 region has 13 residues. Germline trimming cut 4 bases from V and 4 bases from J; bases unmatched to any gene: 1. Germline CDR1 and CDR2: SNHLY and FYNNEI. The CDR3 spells CASSGGQADTQYF. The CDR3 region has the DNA TGTGCCAGCAGTGGGGGACAGGCAGATACGCAGTATTTT.

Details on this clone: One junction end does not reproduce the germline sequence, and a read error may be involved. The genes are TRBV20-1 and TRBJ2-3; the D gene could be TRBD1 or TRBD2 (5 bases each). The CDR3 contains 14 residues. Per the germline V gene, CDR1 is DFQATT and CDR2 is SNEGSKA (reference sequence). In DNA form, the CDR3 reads TGCAGTGCTAGCGCGGGTCAGGGCGCAGATACTCAGTATTTT. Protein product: CSASAGQGADTQYF.

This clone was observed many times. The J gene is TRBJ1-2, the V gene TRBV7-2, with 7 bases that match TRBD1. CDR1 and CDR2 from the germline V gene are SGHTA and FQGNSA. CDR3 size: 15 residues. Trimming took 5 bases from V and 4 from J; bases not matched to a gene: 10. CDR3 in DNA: TGTGCCAGCAGCCTAGGAGCAGGGGGAGGCTATGGCTACACCTTC. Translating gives CASSLGAGGGYGYTF.